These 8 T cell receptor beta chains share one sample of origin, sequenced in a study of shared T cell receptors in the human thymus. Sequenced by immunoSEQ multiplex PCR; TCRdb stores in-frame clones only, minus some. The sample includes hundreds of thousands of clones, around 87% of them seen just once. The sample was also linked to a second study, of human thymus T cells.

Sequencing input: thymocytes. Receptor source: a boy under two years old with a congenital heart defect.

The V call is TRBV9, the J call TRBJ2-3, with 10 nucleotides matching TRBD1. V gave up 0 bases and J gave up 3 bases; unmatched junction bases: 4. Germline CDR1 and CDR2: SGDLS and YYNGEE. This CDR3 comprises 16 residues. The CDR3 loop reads CASSVETGQGTDTQYF. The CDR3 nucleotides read TGTGCCAGCAGCGTAGAAACGGGACAGGGGACAGATACGCAGTATTTT.

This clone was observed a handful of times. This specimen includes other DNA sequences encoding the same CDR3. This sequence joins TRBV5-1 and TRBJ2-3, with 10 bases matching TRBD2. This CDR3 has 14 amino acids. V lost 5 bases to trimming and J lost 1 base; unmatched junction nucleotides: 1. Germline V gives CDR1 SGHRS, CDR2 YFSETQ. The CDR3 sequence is CASSGLAGTDTQYF. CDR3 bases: TGCGCCAGCAGTGGACTAGCGGGCACAGATACGCAGTATTTT. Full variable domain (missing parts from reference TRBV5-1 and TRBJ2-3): KAGVTQTPRYLIKTRGQQVTLSCSPISGHRSVSWYQQTPGQGLQFLFEYFSETQRNKGNFPGRFSGRQFSNSRSEMNVSTLELGDSALYLCASSGLAGTDTQYFGPGTRLTVL.

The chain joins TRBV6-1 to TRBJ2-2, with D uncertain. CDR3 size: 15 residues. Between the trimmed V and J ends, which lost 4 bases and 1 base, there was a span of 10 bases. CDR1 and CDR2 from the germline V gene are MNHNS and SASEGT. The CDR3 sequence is CASSVVRLNTGELFF. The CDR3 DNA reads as TGTGCCAGCAGTGTTGTCAGACTGAACACCGGGGAGCTGTTTTTT.

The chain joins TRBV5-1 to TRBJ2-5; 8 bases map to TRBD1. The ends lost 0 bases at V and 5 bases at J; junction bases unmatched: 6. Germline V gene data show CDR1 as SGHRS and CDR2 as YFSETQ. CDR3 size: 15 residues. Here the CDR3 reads CASSLAARGQETQYF. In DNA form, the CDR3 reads TGCGCCAGCAGCTTGGCCGCCAGGGGGCAGGAGACCCAGTACTTC.

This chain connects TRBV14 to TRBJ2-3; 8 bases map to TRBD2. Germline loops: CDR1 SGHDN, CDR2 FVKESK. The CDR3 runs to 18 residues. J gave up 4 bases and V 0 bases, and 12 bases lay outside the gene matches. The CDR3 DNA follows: TGTGCCAGCAGCCAAGATAAGCGGGAGACAGTTCAGGCAGATACGCAGTATTTT. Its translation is CASSQDKRETVQADTQYF. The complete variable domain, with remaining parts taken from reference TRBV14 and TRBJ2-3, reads EAGVTQFPSHSVIEKGQTVTLRCDPISGHDNLYWYRRVMGKEIKFLLHFVKESKQDESGMPNNRFLAERTGGTYSTLKVQPAELEDSGVYFCASSQDKRETVQADTQYFGPGTRLTVL.

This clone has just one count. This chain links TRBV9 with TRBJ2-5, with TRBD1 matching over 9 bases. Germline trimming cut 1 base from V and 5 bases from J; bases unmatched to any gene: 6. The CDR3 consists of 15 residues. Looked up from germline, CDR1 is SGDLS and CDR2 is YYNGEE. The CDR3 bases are TGTGCCAGCAGCGTATCCGGGACAGGGTGGGAGACCCAGTACTTC. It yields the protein CASSVSGTGWETQYF. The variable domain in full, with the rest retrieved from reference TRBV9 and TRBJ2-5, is DSGVTQTPKHLITATGQRVTLRCSPRSGDLSVYWYQQSLDQGLQFLIQYYNGEERAKGNILERFSAQQFPDLHSELNLSSLELGDSALYFCASSVSGTGWETQYFGPGTRLLVL.

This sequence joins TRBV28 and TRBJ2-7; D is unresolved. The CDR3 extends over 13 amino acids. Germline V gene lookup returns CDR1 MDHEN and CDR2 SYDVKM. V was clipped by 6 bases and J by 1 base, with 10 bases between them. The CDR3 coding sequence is TGTGCCAGCAGACAACGCAGTTCCTACGAGCAGTACTTC. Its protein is CASRQRSSYEQYF. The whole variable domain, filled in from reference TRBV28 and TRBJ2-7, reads DVKVTQSSRYLVKRTGEKVFLECVQDMDHENMFWYRQDPGLGLRLIYFSYDVKMKEKGDIPEGYSVSREKKERFSLILESASTNQTSMYLCASRQRSSYEQYFGPGTRLTVT.

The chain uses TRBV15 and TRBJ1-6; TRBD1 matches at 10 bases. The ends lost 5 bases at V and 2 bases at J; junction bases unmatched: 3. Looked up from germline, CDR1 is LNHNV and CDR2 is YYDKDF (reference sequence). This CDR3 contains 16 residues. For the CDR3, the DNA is TGTGCCACCAGCCGAGGACAGGGGGCCTATAATTCACCCCTCCACTTT. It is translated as CATSRGQGAYNSPLHF.